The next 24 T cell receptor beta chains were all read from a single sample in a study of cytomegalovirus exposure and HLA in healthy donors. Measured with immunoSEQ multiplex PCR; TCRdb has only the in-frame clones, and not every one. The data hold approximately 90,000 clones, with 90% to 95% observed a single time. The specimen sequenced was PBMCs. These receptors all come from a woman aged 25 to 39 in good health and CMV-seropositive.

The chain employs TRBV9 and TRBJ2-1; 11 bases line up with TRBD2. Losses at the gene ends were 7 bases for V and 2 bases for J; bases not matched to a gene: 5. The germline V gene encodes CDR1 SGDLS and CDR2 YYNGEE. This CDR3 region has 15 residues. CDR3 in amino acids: CASSRGLAAYNEQFF. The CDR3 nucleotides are TGTGCCAGCTCGAGGGGACTAGCGGCCTACAATGAGCAGTTCTTC.

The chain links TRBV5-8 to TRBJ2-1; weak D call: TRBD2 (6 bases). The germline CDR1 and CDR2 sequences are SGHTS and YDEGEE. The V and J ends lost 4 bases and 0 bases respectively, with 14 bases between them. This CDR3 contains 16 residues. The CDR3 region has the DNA TGTGCCAGCAGCCTCCTAGCGTGGAGCTCCTACAATGAGCAGTTCTTC. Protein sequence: CASSLLAWSSYNEQFF.

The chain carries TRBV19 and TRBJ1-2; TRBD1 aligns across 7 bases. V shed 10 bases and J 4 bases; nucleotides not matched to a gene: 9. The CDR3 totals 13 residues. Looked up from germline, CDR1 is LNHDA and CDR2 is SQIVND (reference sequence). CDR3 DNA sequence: TGTGCCACCTGGGACAGCCTGGGCTATGGCTACACCTTC. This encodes CATWDSLGYGYTF. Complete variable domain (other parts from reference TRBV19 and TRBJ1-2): DGGITQSPKYLFRKEGQNVTLSCEQNLNHDAMYWYRQDPGQGLRLIYYSQIVNDFQKGDIAEGYSVSREKKESFPLTVTSAQKNPTAFYLCATWDSLGYGYTFGSGTRLTVV.

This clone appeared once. CDR3 nucleotides: TGTGCCAGCAGTTTATTTAGCTCCTACAATGAGCAGTTCTTC. This codes for CASSLFSSYNEQFF. The chain is built from TRBV27 and TRBJ2-1; no firm D call. Germline values: CDR1 MNHEY, CDR2 SMNVEV (reference sequence). The ends were cut back, 1 base at V and 0 bases at J, with 4 bases in the middle. The CDR3 runs 14 residues.

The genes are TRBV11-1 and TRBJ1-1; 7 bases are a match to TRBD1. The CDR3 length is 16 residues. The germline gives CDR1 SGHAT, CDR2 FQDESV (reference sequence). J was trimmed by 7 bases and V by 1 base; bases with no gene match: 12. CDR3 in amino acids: CASSLGPGGRRSEAFF. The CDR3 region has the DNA TGTGCCAGCAGCTTAGGCCCAGGGGGGCGGCGTAGTGAAGCTTTCTTT.

This CDR3 is CASSVGQGVDEQFF. Written as DNA, the CDR3 is TGTGCCAGCAGCGTAGGACAGGGGGTCGATGAGCAGTTCTTC. The gene calls are TRBV9 and TRBJ2-1, with TRBD1 matching 9 bases. The length of the CDR3 is 14 residues. CDR1 SGDLS and CDR2 YYNGEE come from the germline V gene. Unmatched junction bases numbered 3, after V lost 0 bases and J lost 8 bases.

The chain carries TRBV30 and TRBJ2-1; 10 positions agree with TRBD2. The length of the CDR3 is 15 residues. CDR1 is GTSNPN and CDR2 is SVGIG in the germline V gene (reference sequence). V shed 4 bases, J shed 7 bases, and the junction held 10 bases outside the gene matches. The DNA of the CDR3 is TGTGCCTGGAACGGGTGGGGGACTAGCGCGAATGAGCAGTTCTTC. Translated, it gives CAWNGWGTSANEQFF.

The CDR3 sequence is CASSFRGGTEAFF. CDR3 nucleotides: TGTGCCAGCAGTTTTCGGGGGGGCACTGAAGCTTTCTTT. This chain uses TRBV28 with TRBJ1-1, with D perhaps matching TRBD1 (5 bases). CDR1 is MDHEN, CDR2 SYDVKM, per germline. This CDR3 has 13 residues. Trimming took off 3 bases at V and 4 bases at J, with 9 bases between the two ends.

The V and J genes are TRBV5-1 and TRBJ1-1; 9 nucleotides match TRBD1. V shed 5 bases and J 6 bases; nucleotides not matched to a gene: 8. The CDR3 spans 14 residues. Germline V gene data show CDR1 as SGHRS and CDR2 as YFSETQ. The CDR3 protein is CASRRGQGIAEAFF. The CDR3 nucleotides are TGCGCCAGCAGACGAGGACAGGGGATCGCTGAAGCTTTCTTT.

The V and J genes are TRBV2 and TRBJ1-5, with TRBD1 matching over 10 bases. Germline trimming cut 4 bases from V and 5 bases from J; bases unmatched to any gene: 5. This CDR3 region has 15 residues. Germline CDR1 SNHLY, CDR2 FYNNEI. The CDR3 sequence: CASSGGQGIHQPQHF. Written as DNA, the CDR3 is TGTGCCAGCAGTGGGGGACAGGGGATCCATCAGCCCCAGCATTTT. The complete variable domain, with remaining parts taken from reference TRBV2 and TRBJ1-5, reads EPEVTQTPSHQVTQMGQEVILRCVPISNHLYFYWYRQILGQKVEFLVSFYNNEISEKSEIFDDQFSVERPDGSNFTLKIRSTKLEDSAMYFCASSGGQGIHQPQHFGDGTRLSIL.

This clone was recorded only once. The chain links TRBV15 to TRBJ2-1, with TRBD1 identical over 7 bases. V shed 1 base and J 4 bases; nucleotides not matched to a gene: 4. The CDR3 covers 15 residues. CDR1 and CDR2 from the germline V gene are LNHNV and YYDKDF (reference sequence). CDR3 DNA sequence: TGTGCCACCAGCAGAGTTCGGACAGGATACAATGAGCAGTTCTTC. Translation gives CATSRVRTGYNEQFF. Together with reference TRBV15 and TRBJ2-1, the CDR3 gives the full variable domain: DAMVIQNPRYQVTQFGKPVTLSCSQTLNHNVMYWYQQKSSQAPKLLFHYYDKDFNNEADTPDNFQSRRPNTSFCFLDIRSPGLGDTAMYLCATSRVRTGYNEQFFGPGTRLTVL.

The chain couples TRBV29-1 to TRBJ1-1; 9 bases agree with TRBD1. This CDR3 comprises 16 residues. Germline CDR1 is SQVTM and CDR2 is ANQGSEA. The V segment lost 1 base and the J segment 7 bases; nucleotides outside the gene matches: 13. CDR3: CSVEARTGGEMIEAFF. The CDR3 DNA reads TGCAGCGTTGAAGCCAGAACAGGGGGCGAAATGATTGAAGCTTTCTTT.

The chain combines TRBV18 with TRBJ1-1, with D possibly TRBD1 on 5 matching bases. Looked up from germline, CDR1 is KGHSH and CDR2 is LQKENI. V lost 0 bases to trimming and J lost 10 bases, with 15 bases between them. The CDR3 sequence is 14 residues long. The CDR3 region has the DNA TGTGCCAGCTCACCACCCGGCCAGGGTGGTCGAGCTTTCTTT. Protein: CASSPPGQGGRAFF.

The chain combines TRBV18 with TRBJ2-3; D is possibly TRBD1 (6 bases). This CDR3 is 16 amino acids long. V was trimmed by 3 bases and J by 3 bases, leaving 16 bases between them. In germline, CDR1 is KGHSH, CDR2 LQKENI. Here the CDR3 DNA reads TGTGCCAGCTCACCTCAGGGGCCCGATGGGACAGATACGCAGTATTTT. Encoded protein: CASSPQGPDGTDTQYF.

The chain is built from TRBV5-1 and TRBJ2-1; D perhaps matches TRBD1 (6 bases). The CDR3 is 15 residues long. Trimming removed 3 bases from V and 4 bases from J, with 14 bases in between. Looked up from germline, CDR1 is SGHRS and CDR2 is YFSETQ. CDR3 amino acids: CASSSTGSSYNEQFF. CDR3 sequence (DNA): TGCGCCAGCAGCTCGACAGGCTCGTCGTACAATGAGCAGTTCTTC.

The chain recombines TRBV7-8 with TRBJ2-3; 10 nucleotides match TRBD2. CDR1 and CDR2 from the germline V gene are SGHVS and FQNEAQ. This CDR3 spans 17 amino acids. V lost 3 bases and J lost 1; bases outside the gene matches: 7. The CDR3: CASSLVLTSGGTDTQYF. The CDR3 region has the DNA TGTGCCAGCAGCTTGGTCCTAACTAGCGGGGGCACAGATACGCAGTATTTT.

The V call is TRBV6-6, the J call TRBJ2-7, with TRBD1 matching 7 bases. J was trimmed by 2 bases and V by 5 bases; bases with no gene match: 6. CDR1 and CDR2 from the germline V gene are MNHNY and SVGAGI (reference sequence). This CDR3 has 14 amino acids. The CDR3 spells CASSRLGGTYEQYF. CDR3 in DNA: TGTGCCAGCAGTCGCCTAGGGGGCACCTACGAGCAGTACTTC.

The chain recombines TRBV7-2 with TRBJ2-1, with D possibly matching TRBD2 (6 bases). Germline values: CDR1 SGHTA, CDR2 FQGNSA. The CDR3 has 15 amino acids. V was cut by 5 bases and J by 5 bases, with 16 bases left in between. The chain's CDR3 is CASSTPGLDNNEQFF. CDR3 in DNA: TGTGCCAGCAGCACGCCGGGACTGGATAACAATGAGCAGTTCTTC.

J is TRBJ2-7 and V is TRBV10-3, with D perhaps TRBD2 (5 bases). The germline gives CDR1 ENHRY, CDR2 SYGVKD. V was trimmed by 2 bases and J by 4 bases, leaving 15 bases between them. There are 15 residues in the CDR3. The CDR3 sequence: CAISEGGGTIYEQYF. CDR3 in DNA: TGTGCCATCAGTGAGGGAGGCGGAACTATATACGAGCAGTACTTC.

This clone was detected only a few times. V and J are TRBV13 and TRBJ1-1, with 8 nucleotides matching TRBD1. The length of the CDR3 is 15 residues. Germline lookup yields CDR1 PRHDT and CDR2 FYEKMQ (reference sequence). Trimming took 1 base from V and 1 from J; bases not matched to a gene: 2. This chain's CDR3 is CASSLAGTGNTEAFF. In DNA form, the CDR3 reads TGTGCCAGCAGCTTAGCAGGGACAGGGAACACTGAAGCTTTCTTT.

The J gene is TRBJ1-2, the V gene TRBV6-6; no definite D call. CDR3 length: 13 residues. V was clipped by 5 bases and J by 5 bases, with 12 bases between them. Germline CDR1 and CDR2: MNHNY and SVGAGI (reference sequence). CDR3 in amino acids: CASSPSGRYGYTF. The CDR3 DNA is TGTGCCAGCAGTCCCTCGGGTCGTTATGGCTACACCTTC.

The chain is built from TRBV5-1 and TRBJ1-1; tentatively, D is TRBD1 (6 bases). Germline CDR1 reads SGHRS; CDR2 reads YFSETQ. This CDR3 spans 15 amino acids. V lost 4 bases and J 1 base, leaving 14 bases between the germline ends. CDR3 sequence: CASSPPRGQNTEAFF. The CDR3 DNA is TGCGCCAGCAGCCCCCCCCGGGGACAGAACACTGAAGCTTTCTTT.

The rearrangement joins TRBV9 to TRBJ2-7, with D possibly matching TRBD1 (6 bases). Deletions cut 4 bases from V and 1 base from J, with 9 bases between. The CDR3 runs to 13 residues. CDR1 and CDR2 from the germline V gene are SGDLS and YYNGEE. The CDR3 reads CASSIQGSYEQYF. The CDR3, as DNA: TGTGCCAGCAGCATACAGGGTTCCTACGAGCAGTACTTC.

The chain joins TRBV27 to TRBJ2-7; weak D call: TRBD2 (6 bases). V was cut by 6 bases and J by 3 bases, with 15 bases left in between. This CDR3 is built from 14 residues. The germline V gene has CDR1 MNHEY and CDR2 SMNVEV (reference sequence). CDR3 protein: CASSYGSWSYEQYF. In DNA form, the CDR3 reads TGTGCCAGCAGCTACGGGAGTTGGAGCTACGAGCAGTACTTC.